What follows are 14 T cell receptor beta chains derived from one specimen sequenced in a study of T cell responses to AZD1222 COVID-19 vaccine. Clones were sequenced by immunoSEQ multiplex PCR, and TCRdb holds only the in-frame ones, with some missing. The sample has more than 110,000 clones; around 90% are singletons. The sample in question was peripheral blood, obtained on day 0 of AZD1222 vaccination. All receptors come from an adult in good health.

This clone was picked up one time. The V and J genes are TRBV18 and TRBJ2-3; D unresolved. The CDR3 contains 12 residues. Germline CDR1 and CDR2: KGHSH and LQKENI. V shed 3 bases and J shed 1 base, with 2 bases lying between them. The CDR3 DNA reads TGTGCCAGCTCACCCCGCACAGATACGCAGTATTTT. Translated: CASSPRTDTQYF.

The J gene is TRBJ1-4, the V gene TRBV12-3 or TRBV12-4; no clear D. CDR3 size: 12 residues. V gave up 9 bases and J gave up 5 bases, with 10 bases separating them. The CDR3 bases are TGTGCCAGTCGGGGAGTGAATGAAAAACTGTTTTTT. This sequence encodes CASRGVNEKLFF.

This chain uses TRBV2 with TRBJ2-3; D not resolved. Trimming removed 7 bases from V and 8 bases from J, with 13 bases in between. CDR1 is SNHLY, CDR2 FYNNEI, per germline. The length of the CDR3 is 12 residues. For the CDR3, the DNA is TGTGCCAGCAACTTAGATGTTGGTACGCAGTATTTT. Residues: CASNLDVGTQYF. Combining the CDR3 with reference TRBV2 and TRBJ2-3 gives the whole variable domain EPEVTQTPSHQVTQMGQEVILRCVPISNHLYFYWYRQILGQKVEFLVSFYNNEISEKSEIFDDQFSVERPDGSNFTLKIRSTKLEDSAMYFCASNLDVGTQYFGPGTRLTVL.

In this sample, this clone turned up once. The chain uses TRBV28 and TRBJ2-7; 9 positions match TRBD1. The CDR3 totals 15 residues. CDR1 MDHEN and CDR2 SYDVKM come from the germline V gene. V gave up 4 bases and J gave up 2 bases; unmatched junction bases: 6. The CDR3 DNA reads as TGTGCCAGCAGTTGGTCGGGGACAGGGACCTACGAGCAGTACTTC. It yields the protein CASSWSGTGTYEQYF. The entire variable domain, with the rest obtained from reference TRBV28 and TRBJ2-7, is as follows: DVKVTQSSRYLVKRTGEKVFLECVQDMDHENMFWYRQDPGLGLRLIYFSYDVKMKEKGDIPEGYSVSREKKERFSLILESASTNQTSMYLCASSWSGTGTYEQYFGPGTRLTVT.

This chain joins TRBV10-3 and TRBJ2-3; 10 bases line up with TRBD2. The CDR3 has 14 amino acids. CDR1 is ENHRY and CDR2 is SYGVKD in the germline V gene. Trimming took 5 bases from V and 5 from J; bases not matched to a gene: 4. DNA for the CDR3: TGTGCCATCAGTAGCGGGAGGGTACAAGATACGCAGTATTTT. Its protein is CAISSGRVQDTQYF.

The chain uses TRBV19 and TRBJ1-4; TRBD1 matches at 9 bases. V lost 6 bases and J lost 4; bases outside the gene matches: 6. The length of the CDR3 is 15 residues. Germline V gene sequence: CDR1 LNHDA, CDR2 SQIVND (reference sequence). The CDR3 bases are TGTGCCAGTAGAAAAGGGACAGGGTTTAATGAAAAACTGTTTTTT. This encodes CASRKGTGFNEKLFF.

This chain joins TRBV2 and TRBJ2-7; a weak D match, TRBD1 (8 bases). The ends were cut back, 4 bases at V and 3 bases at J, with 13 bases in the middle. CDR1 and CDR2 from the germline V gene are SNHLY and FYNNEI. This CDR3 is built from 14 residues. The CDR3 coding sequence is TGTGCCAGCAGTGCACAGGGGGGGGACTACGAGCAGTACTTC. Its protein is CASSAQGGDYEQYF. The full variable domain, with the rest looked up from reference TRBV2 and TRBJ2-7, is EPEVTQTPSHQVTQMGQEVILRCVPISNHLYFYWYRQILGQKVEFLVSFYNNEISEKSEIFDDQFSVERPDGSNFTLKIRSTKLEDSAMYFCASSAQGGDYEQYFGPGTRLTVT.

This clone occurred once. V and J are TRBV28 and TRBJ2-1; 8 nucleotides agree with TRBD2. CDR3 length: 16 amino acids. Trimming at V came to 6 bases and at J to 8 bases, leaving 15 bases not matched to a gene. Germline V gene data show CDR1 as MDHEN and CDR2 as SYDVKM. For the CDR3, the DNA is TGTGCCAGCAGCAACCCCGGCGGGAGGAGGGACTATGAGCAGTTCTTC. Encoded protein: CASSNPGGRRDYEQFF. Full variable domain (missing parts from reference TRBV28 and TRBJ2-1): DVKVTQSSRYLVKRTGEKVFLECVQDMDHENMFWYRQDPGLGLRLIYFSYDVKMKEKGDIPEGYSVSREKKERFSLILESASTNQTSMYLCASSNPGGRRDYEQFFGPGTRLTVL.

This sequence joins TRBV29-1 and TRBJ2-7; 9 positions match TRBD1. The CDR3 consists of 12 residues. V was pared by 6 bases and J by 3 bases, with 3 bases of the junction left unmatched. Germline assignment: CDR1 SQVTM and CDR2 ANQGSEA. For the CDR3, the DNA is TGCAGCGTAACGGACAGGGGCTACGAGCAGTACTTC. The encoded protein is CSVTDRGYEQYF.

The sample holds one count of this clone. This chain links TRBV10-1 with TRBJ2-6; no reliable D call. Looked up from germline, CDR1 is WNHNN and CDR2 is SYGVQD (reference sequence). The CDR3 has 15 residues. The ends were cut back, 2 bases at V and 2 bases at J, with 7 bases in the middle. The CDR3 loop is CASSEGVAGANVLTF. The CDR3 region has the DNA TGCGCCAGCAGTGAGGGAGTTGCTGGGGCCAACGTCCTGACTTTC.

The V and J genes are TRBV9 and TRBJ1-2; D is unclear. The CDR3 has 14 residues. Trimming took 3 bases from V and 3 from J, leaving 12 bases between them. Germline V gene data show CDR1 as SGDLS and CDR2 as YYNGEE. The CDR3: CASSEEAVDYGYTF. The CDR3 DNA reads as TGTGCCAGCAGCGAGGAGGCCGTGGACTATGGCTACACCTTC. Supplemented by reference TRBV9 and TRBJ1-2, the full variable domain reads DSGVTQTPKHLITATGQRVTLRCSPRSGDLSVYWYQQSLDQGLQFLIQYYNGEERAKGNILERFSAQQFPDLHSELNLSSLELGDSALYFCASSEEAVDYGYTFGSGTRLTVV.

The rearrangement uses TRBV2 and TRBJ1-5, with 7 bases that match TRBD1. This CDR3 spans 17 amino acids. The germline gives CDR1 SNHLY, CDR2 FYNNEI. The ends lost 3 bases at V and 0 bases at J; junction bases unmatched: 8. The CDR3 loop reads CASSDRDSDASNQPQHF. The CDR3 DNA reads as TGTGCCAGCAGTGACCGGGACAGTGATGCTAGCAATCAGCCCCAGCATTTT. Variable domain in full (rest from reference TRBV2 and TRBJ1-5): EPEVTQTPSHQVTQMGQEVILRCVPISNHLYFYWYRQILGQKVEFLVSFYNNEISEKSEIFDDQFSVERPDGSNFTLKIRSTKLEDSAMYFCASSDRDSDASNQPQHFGDGTRLSIL.

CDR3 in DNA: TGCGCCAGCAGTCCGGCTGCAGTGGCCACAGATACGCAGTATTTT. Encoded protein: CASSPAAVATDTQYF. The genes are TRBV5-1 and TRBJ2-3; D not resolved. Trimming cost V 5 bases and J 2 bases, with 15 bases left between them. Germline V lookup: CDR1 SGHRS, CDR2 YFSETQ. There are 15 residues in the CDR3.

The J gene is TRBJ2-5, the V gene TRBV11-3; D is possibly TRBD1 or TRBD2 (6 bases each). There are 17 residues in the CDR3. The germline CDR1 and CDR2 sequences are SGHNT and YENEEA. Trimming left V 4 bases short and J 4 bases short, with 22 bases between. The CDR3 reads CASSSGRGEEVGETQYF. DNA of the CDR3: TGTGCCAGCAGCTCAGGAAGGGGGGAAGAAGTGGGAGAGACCCAGTACTTC.